The 30 T cell receptor beta chains given below trace back to one sample, sequenced in a study of T cell responses to AZD1222 COVID-19 vaccine. Sequenced by immunoSEQ multiplex PCR; TCRdb stores in-frame clones only, minus some. The sample yields approximately 120,000 clones, approximately 91% seen once. The sample was peripheral blood, taken 28 days after the second AZD1222 dose. The receptors originated from an adult who received the AZD1222 COVID-19 vaccine.

The V and J genes are TRBV6-5 and TRBJ2-2; 9 nucleotides agree with TRBD2. Germline loops: CDR1 MNHEY, CDR2 SVGAGI. V shed 6 bases and J 3 bases; nucleotides not matched to a gene: 5. The CDR3 totals 15 residues. CDR3 loop: CASRERGAHTGELFF. In nucleotides, the CDR3 is TGTGCCAGCAGGGAGCGGGGGGCCCACACCGGGGAGCTGTTTTTT.

The CDR3 coding sequence is TGCGCCAGCAGCCCTGGACAGGGAGACTATGGCTACACCTTC. It specifies CASSPGQGDYGYTF. This chain connects TRBV5-1 to TRBJ1-2; 8 nucleotides line up with TRBD1. CDR1 SGHRS and CDR2 YFSETQ come from the germline V gene. The CDR3 consists of 14 residues. With V trimmed by 4 bases and J by 3 bases, 5 bases remained unmatched. Combining the CDR3 with reference TRBV5-1 and TRBJ1-2 gives the whole variable domain KAGVTQTPRYLIKTRGQQVTLSCSPISGHRSVSWYQQTPGQGLQFLFEYFSETQRNKGNFPGRFSGRQFSNSRSEMNVSTLELGDSALYLCASSPGQGDYGYTFGSGTRLTVV.

The chain is built from TRBV7-8 and TRBJ1-1; no definite D call. The CDR3 totals 12 residues. V was pared by 3 bases and J by 5 bases, with 7 bases between. Germline V gives CDR1 SGHVS, CDR2 FQNEAQ. CDR3 nucleotides: TGTGCCAGCAGCTTCGGGAGGACTGAAGCTTTCTTT. This codes for CASSFGRTEAFF. Full variable domain (remainder filled in from reference TRBV7-8 and TRBJ1-1): GAGVSQSPRYKVAKRGQDVALRCDPISGHVSLFWYQQALGQGPEFLTYFQNEAQLDKSGLPSDRFFAERPEGSVSTLKIQRTQQEDSAVYLCASSFGRTEAFFGQGTRLTVV.

The J gene is TRBJ2-1, the V gene TRBV7-6; TRBD2 agrees at 7 bases. The CDR3 sequence is 15 residues long. CDR1 and CDR2 (germline): SGHVS, FNYEAQ. After removal of 2 bases from V and 9 bases from J, the junction contained 10 bases not matched to a gene. The CDR3 sequence is CASSLSRTSFREQFF. CDR3 sequence (DNA): TGTGCCAGCAGCTTATCCCGGACTAGTTTTCGTGAGCAGTTCTTC.

The chain uses TRBV7-2 and TRBJ1-1, with 9 bases aligning to TRBD1. The CDR3 is made up of 14 amino acids. Losses at the gene ends were 5 bases for V and 5 bases for J; bases not matched to a gene: 6. Germline V gene sequence: CDR1 SGHTA, CDR2 FQGNSA. CDR3 nucleotide sequence: TGTGCCAGCAGCCCCGACAGGGGGAGGACTGAAGCTTTCTTT. Its protein product is CASSPDRGRTEAFF.

The chain is built from TRBV7-8 and TRBJ1-3; a possible D gene is TRBD1 (6 bases). The V end was cut by 5 bases, the J end by 4 bases, with 9 bases between. Germline CDR1 reads SGHVS; CDR2 reads FQNEAQ. The CDR3 length is 13 residues. CDR3 in DNA: TGTGCCAGCAGCCATGGACAGGGAAACACCATATATTTT. Translated: CASSHGQGNTIYF.

V gene TRBV6-5 combines with J gene TRBJ2-7, with D perhaps given as TRBD1 or TRBD2 (5 bases each). The germline V gene encodes CDR1 MNHEY and CDR2 SVGAGI. V was trimmed by 7 bases and J by 2 bases, leaving 18 bases between them. This CDR3 is built from 15 residues. CDR3 DNA: TGTGCCAGCAAGTCGGGACGTCCGCCCCCCTACGAGCAGTACTTC. It is translated as CASKSGRPPPYEQYF.

The rearrangement uses TRBV12-5 and TRBJ2-7; tentatively, D is TRBD1 (6 bases). V gave up 6 bases and J gave up 7 bases, with 22 bases separating them. The CDR3 totals 15 residues. Germline V CDR1 and CDR2: LGHNT, FRNRAP. The CDR3 DNA reads TGTGCTAGTGGGCCACCGGGACACAGGTTTAGGGAGCAGTACTTC. Protein sequence: CASGPPGHRFREQYF. The full variable domain, its missing parts supplied by reference TRBV12-5 and TRBJ2-7, is DARVTQTPRHKVTEMGQEVTMRCQPILGHNTVFWYRQTMMQGLELLAYFRNRAPLDDSGMPKDRFSAEMPDATLATLKIQPSEPRDSAVYFCASGPPGHRFREQYFGPGTRLTVT.

This clone showed up just once. The chain is built from TRBV9 and TRBJ1-2; the match to TRBD1 covers 7 bases. V shed 3 bases, J shed 6 bases, and the junction held 11 bases outside the gene matches. The CDR3 is made up of 15 amino acids. Germline V gene data show CDR1 as SGDLS and CDR2 as YYNGEE. CDR3 residues: CASSAQGGMLNGYTF. The CDR3, as DNA: TGTGCCAGCAGCGCCCAAGGGGGCATGCTTAATGGCTACACCTTC.

The chain recombines TRBV28 with TRBJ2-2; TRBD1 might be the D (6 bases). This CDR3 has 15 residues. V was pared by 6 bases and J by 0 bases, with 11 bases between. Germline lookup yields CDR1 MDHEN and CDR2 SYDVKM. In DNA, the CDR3 is TGTGCCAGCAGCCCGGGGACAACGAACACCGGGGAGCTGTTTTTT. Protein sequence: CASSPGTTNTGELFF.

This chain joins TRBV6-6 and TRBJ2-7; possible D gene TRBD2, 5 bases. CDR3 size: 12 residues. Germline CDR1 is MNHNY and CDR2 is SVGAGI (reference sequence). CDR3 residues: CASSYGPGMYIV. Here the CDR3 DNA reads TGTGCCAGCAGTTACGGGCCCGGGATGTACATTGTC.

CDR3 nucleotides: TGTGCCAGCAGCCCAGGGGGACAGGGAGTGGGGACCCAGCATTTT. Amino acid sequence: CASSPGGQGVGTQHF. The chain uses TRBV5-5 and TRBJ1-5; 9 nucleotides agree with TRBD1. The CDR3 loop spans 15 amino acids. Germline V gives CDR1 SGHKS, CDR2 YYEKEE (reference sequence). With V trimmed by 4 bases and J by 11 bases, 13 bases remained unmatched. Full variable domain (rest looked up from reference TRBV5-5 and TRBJ1-5): DAGVTQSPTHLIKTRGQQVTLRCSPISGHKSVSWYQQVLGQGPQFIFQYYEKEERGRGNFPDRFSARQFPNYSSELNVNALLLGDSALYLCASSPGGQGVGTQHFGDGTRLSIL.

The chain employs TRBV9 and TRBJ1-6, with a possible D match to TRBD1 (6 bases). From germline, CDR1 is SGDLS and CDR2 YYNGEE. V lost 8 bases and J 11 bases, leaving 26 bases between the germline ends. The CDR3 totals 16 residues. CDR3 bases: TGTGCCAGGGGTGAGGACAGTATAGTTTTGGGGGCACCCCTCCACTTT. The encoded protein is CARGEDSIVLGAPLHF.

The chain has TRBV6-4 and TRBJ2-1; 7 bases map to TRBD1. Germline trimming cut 6 bases from V and 0 bases from J; bases unmatched to any gene: 8. Germline CDR1 MRHNA, CDR2 SNTAGT. CDR3 length: 16 residues. The CDR3 DNA follows: TGTGCCAGCAGCAAAGACAGGGCAGGCTCCTACAATGAGCAGTTCTTC. It codes for CASSKDRAGSYNEQFF.

This chain links TRBV19 with TRBJ1-4; D might be TRBD1 (5 bases). Germline V gives CDR1 LNHDA, CDR2 SQIVND (reference sequence). This CDR3 is 15 amino acids long. V was trimmed by 6 bases and J by 5 bases, leaving 16 bases between them. CDR3 in amino acids: CASRTPGGSNEKLFF. As DNA, the CDR3 is TGTGCCAGTAGGACCCCCGGGGGGAGCAATGAAAAACTGTTTTTT.

The chain is built from TRBV7-9 and TRBJ1-6; possibly TRBD1 for D (6 bases). Trimming shortened V by 4 bases and J by 7 bases, and 11 bases separated the two germline ends. CDR1 and CDR2 (germline): SEHNR, FQNEAQ (reference sequence). This CDR3 spans 14 amino acids. CDR3 bases: TGTGCCAGCAGCTCCCCGGGACAAAATTCACCCCTCCACTTT. It codes for CASSSPGQNSPLHF.

This clone was found once. J is TRBJ2-1 and V is TRBV7-8; D is unclear. Per germline, CDR1 SGHVS and CDR2 FQNEAQ. V was shortened by 5 bases and J by 0 bases, with 14 bases between the two germline ends. The CDR3 contains 16 residues. CDR3 sequence reads: CASSRWIADSYNEQFF. The CDR3 DNA reads as TGTGCCAGCAGCCGCTGGATAGCTGACTCCTACAATGAGCAGTTCTTC.

The rearrangement joins TRBV18 to TRBJ1-3, with D possibly matching TRBD1 (5 bases). Trimming took 6 bases from V and 0 from J, leaving 15 bases between them. The CDR3 is made up of 16 amino acids. Germline lookup yields CDR1 KGHSH and CDR2 LQKENI. In DNA form, the CDR3 reads TGTGCCAGCTCCCAAGGGGAATCGAGCTCTGGAAACACCATATATTTT. This gives the protein CASSQGESSSGNTIYF.

The chain carries TRBV12-3 or TRBV12-4 and TRBJ2-3; D may be TRBD2 (6 bases). The length of the CDR3 is 13 residues. V was pared by 5 bases and J by 8 bases, with 14 bases between. CDR3 protein: CASSRETLATQYF. CDR3 nucleotide sequence: TGTGCCAGCAGTCGGGAGACCCTGGCTACGCAGTATTTT.

The rearrangement links TRBV27 to TRBJ1-1; D is undetermined. The CDR3 is 16 amino acids. V dropped 4 bases and J dropped 6 bases, with 21 bases sitting between them. CDR1 MNHEY and CDR2 SMNVEV come from the germline V gene (reference sequence). The CDR3 bases are TGTGCCAGCAGTTCTCGGGTCCCTCTCCGAGTAGCTGAAGCTTTCTTT. This encodes CASSSRVPLRVAEAFF.

This clone was counted a few times. The gene calls are TRBV7-2 and TRBJ1-3; 7 bases are shared with TRBD1. Germline V gene lookup returns CDR1 SGHTA and CDR2 FQGNSA. The CDR3 is 13 amino acids. With 5 bases clipped from V and 8 bases from J, the junction kept 6 bases outside the gene matches. CDR3 region: CASSVNRGDTIYF. Here the CDR3 DNA reads TGTGCCAGCAGCGTCAACAGGGGTGACACCATATATTTT.

This chain uses TRBV6-2 or TRBV6-3 with TRBJ2-1, with D tentatively TRBD1 (5 bases). Germline V lookup: CDR1 MNHEY, CDR2 SVGEGT. The CDR3 is 14 amino acids. V was shortened by 4 bases and J by 8 bases, with 15 bases between the two germline ends. In DNA, the CDR3 is TGTGCCAGCAGTTTCGACAGACAGACGGATGAGCAGTTCTTC. It codes for CASSFDRQTDEQFF.

This chain joins TRBV20-1 and TRBJ1-1, with D possibly matching TRBD1 (5 bases). The CDR3 extends over 11 amino acids. CDR1 and CDR2 (germline): DFQATT, SNEGSKA (reference sequence). V gave up 1 base and J gave up 10 bases, with 10 bases separating them. In DNA, the CDR3 is TGCAGTGCTAGAGCCTCTGGGGGAGCTTTCTTT. Translating gives CSARASGGAFF.

The chain has TRBV29-1 and TRBJ2-2, with 9 bases matching TRBD1. The CDR3 has 15 residues. V was clipped by 4 bases and J by 7 bases; unmatched bases: 10. Germline V gene sequence: CDR1 SQVTM, CDR2 ANQGSEA. For the CDR3, the DNA is TGCAGCGTTGCTTGGGGACAGGGTGGTTTCGGGGAGCTGTTTTTT. It encodes CSVAWGQGGFGELFF.

The V gene is TRBV27, the J gene TRBJ1-6; 8 bases match TRBD1. J gave up 7 bases and V 2 bases, and 7 bases lay outside the gene matches. This CDR3 is built from 16 residues. Germline CDR1 reads MNHEY; CDR2 reads SMNVEV (reference sequence). In nucleotides, the CDR3 is TGTGCCAGCAGTTTACCCGACCAGGGGGCAAATTCACCCCTCCACTTT. Amino acids: CASSLPDQGANSPLHF.

The chain recombines TRBV7-6 with TRBJ2-1; 8 bases align to TRBD2. The CDR3 length is 17 residues. Germline CDR1 reads SGHVS; CDR2 reads FNYEAQ. The V gene end was trimmed by 4 bases and the J gene end by 9 bases; junction bases not matched to a gene: 17. Here the CDR3 DNA reads TGTGCCAGCAGCTCTAACAACCCGGGACTAGTGGGTGGTGAGCAGTTCTTC. Translating it yields CASSSNNPGLVGGEQFF.

The V and J genes are TRBV10-3 and TRBJ1-6; D unresolved. Between the trimmed V and J ends, which lost 4 bases and 5 bases, there was a span of 3 bases. The CDR3 spans 12 residues. CDR1 and CDR2 from the germline V gene are ENHRY and SYGVKD. CDR3 amino acids: CAISANNSPLHF. CDR3 coding DNA: TGTGCCATCAGTGCGAATAATTCACCCCTCCACTTT.

This clone showed up just once. At one end, the junction sequence differs from germline, possibly due to a read error. The chain employs TRBV3-1 (or the pseudogene TRBV3-2) and TRBJ1-1, with TRBD1 matching over 7 bases. This CDR3 region has 14 residues. CDR1 and CDR2 (germline): LGHDT, YNNKEL (reference sequence). CDR3 DNA: TGTGCCAGCAGCCGGTCCGAGGGGGCCCCTGAGGCTTTCTTT. This gives the protein CASSRSEGAPEAFF.

V gene TRBV28 combines with J gene TRBJ2-7; 7 positions agree with TRBD2. V trimming: 3 bases; J trimming: 0 bases; junction bases outside the gene matches: 11. The CDR3 has 17 residues. CDR1 and CDR2 (germline): MDHEN, SYDVKM. CDR3 amino acids: CASSLAGVAETSYEQYF. CDR3 in DNA: TGTGCCAGCAGTTTGGCGGGGGTAGCGGAGACCTCCTACGAGCAGTACTTC.

The chain employs TRBV24-1 and TRBJ2-1; TRBD2 aligns across 8 bases. The CDR3 runs to 16 residues. CDR1 KGHDR and CDR2 SFDVKD come from the germline V gene. The V gene end was trimmed by 4 bases and the J gene end by 5 bases; junction bases not matched to a gene: 9. The chain's CDR3 is CATSDSRLAPNNEQFF. The CDR3 DNA follows: TGTGCCACCAGTGACTCACGACTAGCGCCTAACAATGAGCAGTTCTTC.